Below, 2 T cell receptor beta chains from the same sample are listed, as sequenced in a study of blood T cell repertoires in COVID-19. Here immunoSEQ multiplex PCR was the method, and the copy in TCRdb shows in-frame clones only, minus some. The table includes about 180,000 clones, roughly 88% detected once. The sample taken for sequencing was peripheral blood. These receptors were obtained from a woman aged 60 to 75 with acute or convalescent COVID-19.

V is TRBV5-4 and J is TRBJ2-3; 7 bases fit TRBD1. This CDR3 has 15 amino acids. Germline V lookup: CDR1 SGHNT, CDR2 YYREEE (reference sequence). V trimming: 6 bases; J trimming: 2 bases; junction bases outside the gene matches: 9. CDR3 nucleotide sequence: TGTGCCAGCACCCCCAGGGGGTATATCACAGATACGCAGTATTTT. This encodes CASTPRGYITDTQYF.

The gene calls are TRBV28 and TRBJ1-4; perhaps TRBD1 as D (5 bases). The CDR3 sequence is 14 residues long. Germline V CDR1 and CDR2: MDHEN, SYDVKM. The V end was cut by 11 bases, the J end by 4 bases, with 17 bases between. The CDR3 spells CASSQTAVNEKLFF. The CDR3 DNA reads as TGTGCCTCCTCGCAGACAGCTGTTAATGAAAAACTGTTTTTT.